These 15 T cell receptor beta chains were all obtained from the same sample, sequenced in a study of PD-1 blockade in classical Hodgkin lymphoma. Every single patient, without exception, relapsed after autologous stem cell transplantation, and brentuximab vedotin exposure varied. Clones were sequenced by immunoSEQ multiplex PCR, and TCRdb holds only the in-frame ones, with some missing. The table includes 90,000 to 100,000 clones, about four fifths detected once. The sequenced sample was peripheral blood mononuclear cells (PBMCs), obtained before the second cycle of nivolumab. The receptors stem from a human donor with classical Hodgkin lymphoma.

The chain recombines TRBV7-2 with TRBJ1-1; TRBD1 might be the D (5 bases). CDR3 length: 13 amino acids. Per the germline V gene, CDR1 is SGHTA and CDR2 is FQGNSA. Trimming removed 5 bases at V and 5 bases at J, with 12 bases between. DNA of the CDR3: TGTGCCAGCAGCCCCCGGGGGGGGACTGAAGCTTTCTTT. Its protein product is CASSPRGGTEAFF.

The J gene is TRBJ2-2, the V gene TRBV11-3; TRBD2 matches 12 bases. The junction had 3 bases not matched to a gene; V was cut back by 5 bases and J by 5 bases. Germline CDR1 reads SGHNT; CDR2 reads YENEEA. This CDR3 region has 15 residues. In nucleotides, the CDR3 is TGTGCCAGCAGCCGACTAGCGGGAGTTACCGGGGAGCTGTTTTTT. It encodes CASSRLAGVTGELFF.

This chain connects TRBV5-1 to TRBJ1-3, with TRBD1 identical over 8 bases. Germline values: CDR1 SGHRS, CDR2 YFSETQ. V trimming: 4 bases; J trimming: 0 bases; junction bases outside the gene matches: 9. CDR3 length equals 17 residues. The CDR3 sequence is CASSLKPGQASGNTIYF. Written as DNA, the CDR3 is TGCGCCAGCAGCCTTAAACCGGGACAGGCCTCTGGAAACACCATATATTTT. Complete variable domain (other parts from reference TRBV5-1 and TRBJ1-3): KAGVTQTPRYLIKTRGQQVTLSCSPISGHRSVSWYQQTPGQGLQFLFEYFSETQRNKGNFPGRFSGRQFSNSRSEMNVSTLELGDSALYLCASSLKPGQASGNTIYFGEGSWLTVV.

This rearrangement joins TRBV13 to TRBJ2-7, with D tentatively TRBD2 (5 bases). CDR1 is PRHDT and CDR2 is FYEKMQ in the germline V gene (reference sequence). The length of the CDR3 is 13 residues. Trimming removed 5 bases from V and 3 bases from J, with 11 bases in between. The CDR3 coding sequence is TGTGCCAGCAGCCCCACGGGGATCTACGAGCAGTACTTC. It encodes CASSPTGIYEQYF.

The rearrangement links TRBV27 to TRBJ1-4; a weak D match, TRBD1 (5 bases). From germline, CDR1 is MNHEY and CDR2 SMNVEV (reference sequence). The CDR3 contains 13 residues. Trimming cost V 2 bases and J 8 bases, with 9 bases left between them. The CDR3 sequence is CASSLGAREKLFF. The DNA for the CDR3 is TGTGCCAGCAGTTTAGGGGCCCGGGAAAAACTGTTTTTT.

The chain is built from TRBV18 and TRBJ2-2; D ambiguous. Trimming took 3 bases from V and 6 from J, leaving 8 bases between them. Germline assignment: CDR1 KGHSH and CDR2 LQKENI. CDR3 length: 13 amino acids. The CDR3 region is CASSPFGSGELFF. The CDR3 nucleotides are TGTGCCAGCTCACCCTTCGGGTCCGGGGAGCTGTTTTTT. Using reference TRBV18 and TRBJ2-2 for the parts outside the CDR3, the full variable domain is NAGVMQNPRHLVRRRGQEARLRCSPMKGHSHVYWYRQLPEEGLKFMVYLQKENIIDESGMPKERFSAEFPKEGPSILRIQQVVRGDSAAYFCASSPFGSGELFFGEGSRLTVL.

The J gene is TRBJ1-2, the V gene TRBV6-1; D possibly corresponds to TRBD1 (5 bases). The CDR3 consists of 14 residues. Germline assignment: CDR1 MNHNS and CDR2 SASEGT. V was trimmed by 0 bases and J by 7 bases, leaving 12 bases between them. The CDR3 spells CASSEAGRVGGYTF. CDR3 DNA: TGTGCCAGCAGTGAAGCGGGCAGGGTGGGTGGCTACACCTTC.

The rearrangement joins TRBV19 to TRBJ2-3; TRBD2 aligns across 9 bases. The CDR3 is 14 residues long. CDR1 and CDR2 from the germline V gene are LNHDA and SQIVND (reference sequence). The ends lost 1 base at V and 4 bases at J; junction bases unmatched: 0. Here the CDR3 reads CASSIVAGADTQYF. In DNA, the CDR3 is TGTGCCAGTAGTATAGTAGCGGGAGCAGATACGCAGTATTTT.

This clone has just one count. A read error may account for a junction end that differs from germline. The DNA for the CDR3 is TGTGCCAGCAGGGAAGCGGGATCTCAAGAGACCCAGTACTTC. It is translated as CASREAGSQETQYF. The genes are TRBV2 and TRBJ2-5, with TRBD2 matching over 7 bases. The length of the CDR3 is 14 residues. Germline assignment: CDR1 SNHLY and CDR2 FYNNEI.

The chain couples TRBV7-2 to TRBJ2-7; tentative D call: TRBD2 (5 bases). Looked up from germline, CDR1 is SGHTA and CDR2 is FQGNSA. With 4 bases removed from V and 7 bases from J, the gap between germline ends came to 14 bases. This CDR3 is 13 amino acids long. The DNA of the CDR3 is TGTGCCAGCAGCTCCTCGGGATTTCAGGAGCAGTACTTC. It codes for CASSSSGFQEQYF.

The CDR3 protein is CAISGKTGVGAGTDTQYF. CDR3 DNA sequence: TGTGCCATCAGTGGAAAGACAGGGGTAGGGGCCGGCACAGATACGCAGTATTTT. V gene TRBV10-3 combines with J gene TRBJ2-3; 8 nucleotides match TRBD1. CDR1 is ENHRY, CDR2 SYGVKD, per germline. V shed 4 bases, J shed 1 base, and the junction held 13 bases outside the gene matches. This CDR3 is 18 amino acids long.

The chain combines TRBV5-6 with TRBJ2-7; possibly TRBD1 for D (6 bases). V lost 4 bases and J lost 5, with 13 bases in between. The CDR3 is 13 residues long. The germline V gene encodes CDR1 SGHDT and CDR2 YYEEEE. As DNA, the CDR3 is TGTGCCAGCAGCCCAACAGGGTTCGACGAGCAGTACTTC. It is translated as CASSPTGFDEQYF.

DNA for the CDR3: TGCAGCGCCCACCAAGAGACCCAGTACTTC. Amino acids: CSAHQETQYF. The rearrangement joins TRBV29-1 to TRBJ2-5, with D unclear. CDR1 and CDR2 (germline): SQVTM, ANQGSEA. This CDR3 has 10 amino acids. The ends were cut back, 7 bases at V and 0 bases at J, with 3 bases in the middle.

This chain connects TRBV7-6 to TRBJ2-3, with D possibly matching TRBD2 (5 bases). This CDR3 region has 14 residues. With 0 bases removed from V and 4 bases from J, the gap between germline ends came to 8 bases. Per germline, CDR1 SGHVS and CDR2 FNYEAQ. DNA for the CDR3: TGTGCCAGCAGCTTAGCTGCGGGCTCAGATACGCAGTATTTT. This sequence encodes CASSLAAGSDTQYF.

CDR3 sequence reads: CASSYQRQPLEQYF. CDR3 DNA: TGTGCCAGCAGCTATCAAAGGCAGCCTCTAGAGCAGTACTTC. The chain has TRBV21-1 and TRBJ2-7. TRBV21-1 is shown as a pseudogene. This CDR3 contains 14 residues.